This TCR beta chain came from a study of blood T cell repertoires in COVID-19. Study at large: Collection of acute and convalescent COVID-19 samples took place in the United States, Italy and Spain.

Trimming took 1 base from V and 7 from J, leaving 13 bases between them. The CDR3 length is 14 residues. The germline gives CDR1 LGHNT, CDR2 FRNRAP. The repertoire was sequenced with immunoSEQ multiplex PCR; TCRdb's copy has only in-frame clones and lacks some. The sample has under 80,000 clones, 80% to 90% seen once. The clonotype comes from an elderly woman with active or convalescent COVID-19. Sequencing was carried out using peripheral blood. V is TRBV12-5 and J is TRBJ1-1; D is perhaps TRBD1 (6 bases). Written as DNA, the CDR3 is TGTGCTAGTGGTTTGGGAGCGGGGGCGAATGAAGCTTTCTTT. This sequence encodes CASGLGAGANEAFF.